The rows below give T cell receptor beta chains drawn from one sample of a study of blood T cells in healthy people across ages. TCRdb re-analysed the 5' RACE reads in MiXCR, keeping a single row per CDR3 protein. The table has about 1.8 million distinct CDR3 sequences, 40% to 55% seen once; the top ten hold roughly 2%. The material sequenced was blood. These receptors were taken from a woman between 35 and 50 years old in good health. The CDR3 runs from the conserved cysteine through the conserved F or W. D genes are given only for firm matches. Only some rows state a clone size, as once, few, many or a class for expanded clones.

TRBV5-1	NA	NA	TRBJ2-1	CACSGGQVYNEQFF	TGCGCCTGCAGCGGGGGACAGGTCTACAATGAGCAGTTCTTC
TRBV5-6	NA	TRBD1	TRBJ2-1	CASSLGPGTGFGNEQFF	TGTGCCAGCAGCTTGGGCCCCGGGACAGGGTTCGGCAATGAGCAGTTCTTC
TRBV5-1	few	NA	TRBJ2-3	CASSRDRSPDTQYF	TGCGCCAGCAGCCGGGACCGATCCCCAGATACGCAGTATTTT
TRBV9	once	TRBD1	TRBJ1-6	CASSTNRGSSPLHF	TGTGCCAGCAGCACCAACAGGGGTTCTTCACCCCTCCACTTT
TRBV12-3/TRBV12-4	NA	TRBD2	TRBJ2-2	CAGSFDGGASGELFF	TGTGCCGGCAGTTTTGACGGGGGGGCCTCCGGGGAGCTGTTTTTT
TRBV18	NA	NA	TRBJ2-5	CASSPRREGKTQYF	TGTGCCAGCTCACCAAGGAGGGAAGGAAAGACCCAGTACTTC
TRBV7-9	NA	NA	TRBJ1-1	CASSPHSTSNTEAFF	TGTGCCAGCAGCCCCCACTCTACTTCTAACACTGAAGCTTTCTTT
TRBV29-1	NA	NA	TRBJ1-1	CSSKGGDTEAFF	TGCAGCTCCAAGGGGGGCGACACTGAAGCTTTCTTT
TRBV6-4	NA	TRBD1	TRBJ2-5	CASSDGDRGYLETQYF	TGTGCCAGCAGTGACGGTGACAGGGGATACCTAGAGACCCAGTACTTC
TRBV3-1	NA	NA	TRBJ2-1	CASSQDWQGSIDEQFF	TGTGCCAGCAGCCAAGATTGGCAGGGAAGCATCGATGAGCAGTTCTTC
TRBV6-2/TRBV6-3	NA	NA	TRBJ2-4	CASSYTLWEQYF	TGTGCCAGCAGTTACACTTTGTGGGAGCAGTACTTC
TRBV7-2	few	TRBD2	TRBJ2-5	CASSLAPGVAGAQQETQYF	TGTGCCAGCAGCTTAGCCCCAGGGGTAGCGGGGGCCCAACAAGAGACCCAGTACTTC
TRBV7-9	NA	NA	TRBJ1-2	CAAILGLNYGYTF	TGTGCCGCGATCCTGGGGCTGAACTATGGCTACACCTTC
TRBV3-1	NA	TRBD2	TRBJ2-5	CASSLAGPQGGETQYF	TGTGCCAGCAGCCTGGCAGGGCCTCAGGGAGGGGAGACCCAGTACTTC
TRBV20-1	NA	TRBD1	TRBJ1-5	CSAHRDRVSQPQHF	TGCAGTGCGCACCGGGACAGAGTGTCTCAGCCCCAGCATTTT
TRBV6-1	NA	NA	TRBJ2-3	CASRAGRGTARSTDTQYF	TGTGCCAGCAGGGCTGGAAGGGGGACGGCCCGTAGCACAGATACGCAGTATTTT
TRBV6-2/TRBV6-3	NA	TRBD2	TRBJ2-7	CASSYSMAGVGYF	TGTGCCAGCAGTTACTCGATGGCGGGGGTCGGGTACTTC
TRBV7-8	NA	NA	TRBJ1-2	CASSLADTSYGYTF	TGTGCCAGCAGCTTAGCTGACACGTCCTATGGCTACACCTTC
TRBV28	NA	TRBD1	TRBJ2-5	CASSSLEAGTGAEETQYF	TGTGCCAGCAGTTCCCTCGAGGCCGGGACAGGGGCCGAAGAGACCCAGTACTTC
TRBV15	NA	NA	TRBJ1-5	CATSRDIAQPQHF	TGTGCCACCAGCAGAGATATTGCTCAGCCCCAGCATTTT
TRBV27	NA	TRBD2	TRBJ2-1	CASSPAGGPYEQFF	TGTGCCAGCAGTCCAGCGGGGGGGCCCTATGAGCAGTTCTTC
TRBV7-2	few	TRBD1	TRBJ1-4	CASSSDRGEKLFF	TGTGCCAGCAGCTCCGACAGGGGTGAAAAACTGTTTTTT
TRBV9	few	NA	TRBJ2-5	CASSVAGSPGTQYF	TGTGCCAGCAGCGTAGCCGGGAGCCCGGGGACCCAGTACTTC
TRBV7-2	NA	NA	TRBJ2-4	CASSLDVSRTTQYF	TGTGCCAGCAGCTTAGACGTTTCCAGGACGACTCAGTACTTC
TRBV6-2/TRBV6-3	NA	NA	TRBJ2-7	CASSTYRYEQYF	TGTGCCAGCAGTACGTACAGGTACGAGCAGTACTTC
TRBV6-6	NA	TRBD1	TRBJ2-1	CASKGQGMNEQFF	TGTGCCAGCAAGGGACAGGGGATGAATGAGCAGTTCTTC
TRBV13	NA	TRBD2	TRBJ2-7	CASSLGSGGYYEQYF	TGTGCCAGCAGCTTAGGTAGCGGGGGCTACTACGAGCAGTACTTC
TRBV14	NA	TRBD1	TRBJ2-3	CASSQGTGRRADTQYF	TGTGCCAGCAGCCAAGGGACAGGGAGGAGGGCAGATACGCAGTATTTT
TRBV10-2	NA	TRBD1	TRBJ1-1	CASSERDRLNTEAFF	TGCGCCAGCAGTGAAAGGGACAGGCTGAACACTGAAGCTTTCTTT
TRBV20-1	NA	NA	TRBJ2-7	CSAQGQAPYEQYF	TGCAGTGCCCAGGGTCAGGCGCCCTACGAGCAGTACTTC
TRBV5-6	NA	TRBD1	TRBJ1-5	CASSRYSGGHQPQHF	TGTGCCAGCAGCCGATACTCAGGGGGCCATCAGCCCCAGCATTTT
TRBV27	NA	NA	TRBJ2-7	CASSLPSFYYEQYF	TGTGCCAGCAGTCTCCCGTCGTTTTATTACGAGCAGTACTTC
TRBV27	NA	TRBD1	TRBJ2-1	CASSAGPGTEEQFF	TGTGCCAGCAGTGCTGGGCCCGGGACAGAAGAGCAGTTCTTC
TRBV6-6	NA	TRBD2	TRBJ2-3	CASSGGLAGGADTQYF	TGTGCCAGCAGTGGAGGACTAGCGGGGGGAGCAGATACGCAGTATTTT
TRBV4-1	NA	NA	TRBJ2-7	CASSQDPLEGRSYEQYF	TGCGCCAGCAGCCAAGACCCCCTCGAAGGGCGCTCCTACGAGCAGTACTTC
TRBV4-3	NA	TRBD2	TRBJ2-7	CASSQVPSGLAYNEQYF	TGCGCCAGCAGCCAAGTACCTAGCGGTTTGGCCTACAATGAGCAGTACTTC
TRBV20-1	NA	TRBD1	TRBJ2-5	CSTSTGPQETQYF	TGCAGTACCTCGACAGGGCCCCAGGAGACCCAGTACTTC
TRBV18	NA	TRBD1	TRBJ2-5	CASSTDRGVTQYF	TGTGCCAGCTCAACGGACAGGGGGGTGACCCAGTACTTC
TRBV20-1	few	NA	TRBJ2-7	CSSDGDQNYEQYF	TGCAGCTCCGATGGGGACCAGAACTACGAGCAGTACTTC
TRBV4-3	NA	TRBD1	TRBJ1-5	CASSHFIQGEGNQPQHF	TGCGCCAGCAGCCATTTTATACAGGGGGAAGGCAATCAGCCCCAGCATTTT
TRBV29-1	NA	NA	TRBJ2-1	CSVDIAALADNEQFF	TGCAGCGTTGACATCGCAGCACTGGCCGACAATGAGCAGTTCTTC
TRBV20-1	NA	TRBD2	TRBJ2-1	CSAMPSGGLTYNEQFF	TGCAGTGCTATGCCTAGCGGGGGGCTAACCTACAATGAGCAGTTCTTC
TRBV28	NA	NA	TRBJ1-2	CASKTILYGYTF	TGTGCCAGCAAGACAATCCTCTATGGCTACACCTTC
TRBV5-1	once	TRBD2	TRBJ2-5	CASARTSGGVQETQYF	TGCGCCAGCGCCAGGACTAGCGGGGGGGTCCAAGAGACCCAGTACTTC
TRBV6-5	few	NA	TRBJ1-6	CASSLEYASSYNSPLHF	TGTGCCAGCAGTCTCGAGTACGCGAGCTCCTATAATTCACCCCTCCACTTT
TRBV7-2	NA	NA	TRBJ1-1	CASNPHSMNTEAFF	TGTGCCAGCAACCCCCACAGCATGAACACTGAAGCTTTCTTT
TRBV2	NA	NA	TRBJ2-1	CASTPDRTTTYNEQFF	TGTGCCAGCACCCCGGATCGGACTACCACCTACAATGAGCAGTTCTTC
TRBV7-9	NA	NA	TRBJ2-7	CASSLTADEQYF	TGTGCCAGCAGCTTAACGGCAGACGAGCAGTACTTC